These 18 T cell receptor beta chains originate from one sample sequenced in a study of blood T cell repertoires in COVID-19 (dated by TCRdb to about 2020). The library was obtained by the immunoSEQ multiplex PCR assay. TCRdb re-hosts the immuneACCESS table, in-frame sequences only. Its copies lack some clones; in the studies checked, an unresolved V gene accounts for under half of them, and the cause for the rest is not known. This sample gives a few hundred thousand clones in total; around 90% of them show up just once. The top ten clonotypes cover 10% of the sample. Specimen: peripheral blood. The origin of the receptors is a woman in her 70s with COVID-19, enrolled during active disease.

The chain is built from TRBV6-5 and TRBJ1-1, with TRBD1 matching over 8 bases. Germline V gene data show CDR1 as MNHEY and CDR2 as SVGAGI. With V trimmed by 4 bases and J by 5 bases, 6 bases remained unmatched. The CDR3 sequence is 14 residues long. CDR3 in amino acids: CASSFRQGRTEAFF. Here the CDR3 DNA reads TGTGCCAGCAGTTTCCGACAGGGGCGAACTGAAGCTTTCTTT.

V usage is TRBV29-1 and J usage is TRBJ1-2; 10 bases fit TRBD1. There are 14 residues in the CDR3. Germline V CDR1 and CDR2: SQVTM, ANQGSEA. The ends lost 7 bases at V and 0 bases at J; junction bases unmatched: 5. The CDR3 DNA follows: TGCAGCGCCAGGGGACAGGGGTCTAACTATGGCTACACCTTC. Translation gives CSARGQGSNYGYTF.

The chain is built from TRBV28 and TRBJ1-4; D perhaps matches TRBD1 (5 bases). V dropped 6 bases and J dropped 8 bases, with 19 bases sitting between them. The CDR3 is made up of 15 amino acids. The germline V gene has CDR1 MDHEN and CDR2 SYDVKM. The DNA of the CDR3 is TGTGCCAGCAGAGAGCAGGGCATGGGTCAGGAAAAACTGTTTTTT. Translated: CASREQGMGQEKLFF.

The chain combines TRBV5-1 with TRBJ1-4, with 8 bases fitting TRBD1. The CDR3 is 16 amino acids. Per germline, CDR1 SGHRS and CDR2 YFSETQ. V shed 2 bases and J 7 bases; nucleotides not matched to a gene: 10. The CDR3 coding sequence is TGCGCCAGCAGCTTAAAGACAGGGGCGACGGTTGAAAAACTGTTTTTT. As protein: CASSLKTGATVEKLFF.

This chain connects TRBV28 to TRBJ2-7, with 8 nucleotides matching TRBD2. Germline V CDR1 and CDR2: MDHEN, SYDVKM. V gave up 3 bases and J gave up 0 bases; unmatched junction bases: 7. The CDR3 has 16 amino acids. CDR3 DNA: TGTGCCAGCAGTTTCCGACCTAGCGGGCGCTCCTACGAGCAGTACTTC. It encodes CASSFRPSGRSYEQYF.

The chain is built from TRBV7-6 and TRBJ1-2, with 11 bases matching TRBD1. Losses at the gene ends were 1 base for V and 7 bases for J; bases not matched to a gene: 11. The CDR3 sequence is 17 residues long. CDR1 SGHVS and CDR2 FNYEAQ come from the germline V gene. The CDR3 nucleotides are TGTGCCAGCAGCTTAGGGATCCCGGGACAGGGGGTTGGTGGCTACACCTTC. Protein sequence: CASSLGIPGQGVGGYTF.

A remark on this clone: Other DNA sequences in this sample translate to the same CDR3. The rearrangement joins TRBV5-1 to TRBJ2-7; TRBD2 agrees at 7 bases. Germline V gene sequence: CDR1 SGHRS, CDR2 YFSETQ. V shed 0 bases and J 2 bases; nucleotides not matched to a gene: 5. The CDR3 extends over 15 amino acids. Here the CDR3 reads CASSLGLADPYEQYF. The CDR3 nucleotides are TGCGCCAGCAGCTTGGGGCTAGCGGACCCCTACGAGCAGTACTTC.

This clone was seen only a few times. This chain joins TRBV10-3 and TRBJ1-1; TRBD1 might be the D (5 bases). V lost 5 bases, J lost 1 base, and 8 bases lay in between. CDR1 and CDR2 from the germline V gene are ENHRY and SYGVKD. CDR3 length: 13 amino acids. CDR3 nucleotide sequence: TGTGCCATCAGTAAAGACAGGAACACTGAAGCTTTCTTT. Translated, it gives CAISKDRNTEAFF.

The chain couples TRBV20-1 to TRBJ1-1; perhaps TRBD1 as D (6 bases). The CDR3 is made up of 11 amino acids. Germline V gives CDR1 DFQATT, CDR2 SNEGSKA (reference sequence). The V end lost 7 bases, the J end lost 8 bases, and 14 bases lay between the germline ends. CDR3 sequence reads: CSVGGNREAFF. In DNA, the CDR3 is TGCAGTGTAGGGGGTAACAGGGAAGCTTTCTTT.

The chain links TRBV14 to TRBJ2-7; TRBD1 is a possible D gene (5 bases). Per the germline V gene, CDR1 is SGHDN and CDR2 is FVKESK. This CDR3 comprises 12 residues. V was shortened by 4 bases and J by 8 bases, with 12 bases between the two germline ends. CDR3 sequence reads: CASSPTAYKQYF. CDR3 in DNA: TGTGCCAGCAGCCCGACAGCGTACAAGCAGTACTTC.

The chain joins TRBV27 to TRBJ2-5; 7 bases are a match to TRBD1. CDR3 length: 14 residues. V lost 6 bases and J lost 5; bases outside the gene matches: 9. Germline CDR1 and CDR2: MNHEY and SMNVEV (reference sequence). The CDR3 DNA reads as TGTGCCAGCAGCCGTGACAGGGCGAGCGAGACCCAGTACTTC. Its protein is CASSRDRASETQYF.

V and J are TRBV4-2 and TRBJ2-7, with 7 bases fitting TRBD2. Germline V gives CDR1 LGHNA, CDR2 YNFKEQ. The J segment lost 4 bases and the V segment lost 5 bases, leaving 17 bases of the junction unmatched. This CDR3 is built from 17 residues. CDR3 region: CASSDRGLGGERYEQYF. CDR3 in DNA: TGTGCCAGCAGCGACAGAGGACTAGGCGGAGAAAGATACGAGCAGTACTTC.

The V gene is TRBV9, the J gene TRBJ1-4; no clear D. Per germline, CDR1 SGDLS and CDR2 YYNGEE. The V gene lost 0 bases and the J gene lost 2 bases, with 5 bases spanning the gap. CDR3 size: 14 residues. CDR3 DNA: TGTGCCAGCAGCGTAGGAGGGACTAATGAAAAACTGTTTTTT. It is translated as CASSVGGTNEKLFF.

The rearrangement joins TRBV29-1 to TRBJ2-7; D might be TRBD2 (6 bases). This CDR3 region has 13 residues. V was clipped by 2 bases and J by 5 bases, with 13 bases between them. Germline CDR1 is SQVTM and CDR2 is ANQGSEA. CDR3 region: CSVERVRGNEQYF. Written as DNA, the CDR3 is TGCAGCGTTGAAAGGGTACGGGGGAACGAGCAGTACTTC.

This rearrangement joins TRBV7-9 to TRBJ2-7; 9 bases are shared with TRBD1. The V gene's germline CDR1 is SEHNR and CDR2 FQNEAQ (reference sequence). This CDR3 region has 14 residues. The ends lost 5 bases at V and 5 bases at J; junction bases unmatched: 7. The CDR3 DNA sequence: TGTGCCAGCAGCAAAGACAGGGGGTTGGACGAGCAGTACTTC. It specifies CASSKDRGLDEQYF.

This chain uses TRBV18 with TRBJ1-3; D is unresolved. There are 15 residues in the CDR3. Per the germline V gene, CDR1 is KGHSH and CDR2 is LQKENI. With 0 bases removed from V and 4 bases from J, the gap between germline ends came to 10 bases. CDR3: CASSPPPGGGNTIYF. CDR3 nucleotide sequence: TGTGCCAGCTCACCACCGCCCGGAGGGGGAAACACCATATATTTT.

The chain recombines TRBV29-1 with TRBJ1-2; TRBD1 might be the D (5 bases). CDR3 length equals 13 residues. Germline V CDR1 and CDR2: SQVTM, ANQGSEA. Between the trimmed V and J ends, which lost 3 bases and 2 bases, there was a span of 10 bases. The CDR3 region has the DNA TGCAGCGTTGAGACAGCCCCGAACTATGGCTACACCTTC. Translation: CSVETAPNYGYTF.

This clone was detected once. This rearrangement joins TRBV27 to TRBJ1-2; TRBD1 might be the D (5 bases). The CDR3 covers 12 residues. In germline, CDR1 is MNHEY, CDR2 SMNVEV (reference sequence). The V and J ends lost 4 bases and 5 bases respectively, with 8 bases between them. This CDR3 reads CASSSKGYGYTF. In DNA form, the CDR3 reads TGTGCCAGCAGTTCAAAGGGGTATGGCTACACCTTC.